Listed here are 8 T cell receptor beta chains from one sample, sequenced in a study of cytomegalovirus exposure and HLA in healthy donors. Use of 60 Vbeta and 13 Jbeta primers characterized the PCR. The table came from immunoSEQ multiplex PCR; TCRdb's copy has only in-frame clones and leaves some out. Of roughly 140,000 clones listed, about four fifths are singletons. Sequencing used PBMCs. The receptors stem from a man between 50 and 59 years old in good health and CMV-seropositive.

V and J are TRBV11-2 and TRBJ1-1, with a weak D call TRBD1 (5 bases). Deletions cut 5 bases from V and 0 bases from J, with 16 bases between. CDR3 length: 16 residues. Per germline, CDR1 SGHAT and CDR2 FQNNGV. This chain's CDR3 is CASSPRQKIMNTEAFF. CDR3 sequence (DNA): TGTGCCAGCAGCCCCCGACAGAAGATTATGAACACTGAAGCTTTCTTT.

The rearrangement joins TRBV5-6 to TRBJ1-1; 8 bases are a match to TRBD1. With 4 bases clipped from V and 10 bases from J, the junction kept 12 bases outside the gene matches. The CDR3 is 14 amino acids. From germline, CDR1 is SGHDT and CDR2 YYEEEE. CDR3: CASSQDRALRGAFF. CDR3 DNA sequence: TGTGCCAGCAGCCAGGACAGGGCGTTGCGTGGAGCTTTCTTT.

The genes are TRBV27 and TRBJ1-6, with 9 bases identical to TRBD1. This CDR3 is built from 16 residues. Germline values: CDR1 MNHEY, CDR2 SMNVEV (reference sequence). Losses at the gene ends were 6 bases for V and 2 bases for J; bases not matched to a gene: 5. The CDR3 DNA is TGTGCCAGCAGGGGGACAGGGTGGACCTATAATTCACCCCTCCACTTT. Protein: CASRGTGWTYNSPLHF.

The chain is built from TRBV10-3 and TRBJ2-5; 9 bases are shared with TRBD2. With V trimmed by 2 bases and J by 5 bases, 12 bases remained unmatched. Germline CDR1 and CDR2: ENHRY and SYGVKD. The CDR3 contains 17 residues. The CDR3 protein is CAISEPSGGRAVETQYF. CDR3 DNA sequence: TGTGCCATCAGTGAGCCTTCGGGCGGGAGGGCCGTGGAGACCCAGTACTTC.

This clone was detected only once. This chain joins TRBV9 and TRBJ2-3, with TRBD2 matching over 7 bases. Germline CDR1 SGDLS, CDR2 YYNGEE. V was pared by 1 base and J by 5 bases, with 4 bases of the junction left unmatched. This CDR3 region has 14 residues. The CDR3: CASSVRAGRDTQYF. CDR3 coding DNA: TGTGCCAGCAGCGTAAGAGCGGGAAGAGATACGCAGTATTTT.

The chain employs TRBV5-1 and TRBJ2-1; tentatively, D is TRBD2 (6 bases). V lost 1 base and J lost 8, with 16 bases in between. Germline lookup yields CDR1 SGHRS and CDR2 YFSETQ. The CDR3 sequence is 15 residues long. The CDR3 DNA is TGCGCCAGCAGCTTGCTTCGGGGGACCGGGCATGAGCAGTTCTTC. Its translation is CASSLLRGTGHEQFF.

Here the CDR3 reads CASSVAGDAGELFF. Here the CDR3 DNA reads TGTGCCAGCAGCGTAGCAGGGGATGCCGGGGAGCTGTTTTTT. This chain links TRBV9 with TRBJ2-2, with D tentatively TRBD1 (6 bases). The CDR3 spans 14 residues. Trimming removed 0 bases from V and 6 bases from J, with 9 bases in between. Germline CDR1 reads SGDLS; CDR2 reads YYNGEE.

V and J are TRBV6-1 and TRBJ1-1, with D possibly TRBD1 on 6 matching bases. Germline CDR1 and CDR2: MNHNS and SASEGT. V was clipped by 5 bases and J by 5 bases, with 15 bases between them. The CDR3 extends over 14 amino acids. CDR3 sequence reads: CASSSRGATTEAFF. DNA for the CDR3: TGTGCCAGCAGTTCGCGGGGGGCAACGACTGAAGCTTTCTTT.